This T cell receptor (beta chain) was observed in a study of early T cells in non-severe SARS-CoV-2 infection. Separate cDNA molecules each had unique molecular identifiers attached to them. One entry per CDR3 protein, called by TCRdb with MiXCR from the 5' RACE reads. The sample shows 35,000 to 45,000 distinct CDR3 sequences, 6% to 7% of them seen only once. Study-level findings and limits: VDJdb matching, biased toward anti-spike CD8 responses, missed private and CD4 specificities.

About this clonotype itself: Its antigen is unidentified. One end of the junction fails to match germline, which may point to a read error.

The CDR3 sequence is 15 residues long. Germline V gene data show CDR1 as SGDLS and CDR2 as YYNGEE. The chain combines TRBV9 with TRBJ1-4; D possibly corresponds to TRBD1 (6 bases). The clonotype was recovered from an adult who was a healthcare worker with PCR-confirmed SARS-CoV-2 infection or an uninfected control (not recorded which). The sequencing used whole blood, collected at baseline. The DNA of the CDR3 is TGTGCCAGTAGCGTAGAGGAGGGGGCTAATGAAAAACTGTTTTTT. Protein product: CASSVEEGANEKLFF.